This passage covers 31 T cell receptor beta chains from one sample sequenced in a study of spatial heterogeneity in lung cancer. Study results and limitations: Tracking of tumor mutation counts was seen in expanded intratumoral alpha and beta TCR counts.

Described time point: sample taken at primary tumor resection. These receptors lack a known antigen. TCRdb ran MiXCR on the 5' RACE reads and lists one entry per CDR3 protein. The table has over 15,000 distinct CDR3 sequences, 6.2% seen once. Sample: lung tumor tissue, taken at surgery. Every receptor here comes from a male donor with early-stage non-small cell lung cancer.

This clonotype was picked up many times. The J gene is TRBJ1-2, the V gene TRBV6-6; 7 nucleotides line up with TRBD1. This CDR3 has 14 amino acids. V was clipped by 7 bases and J by 2 bases; unmatched bases: 7. Germline-derived CDR1 and CDR2 are MNHNY and SVGAGI (reference sequence). The CDR3 sequence: CASIPVGQNYGYTF. The DNA of the CDR3 is TGTGCCAGCATCCCCGTGGGACAGAACTATGGCTACACCTTC.

This clonotype was counted many times. The chain combines TRBV3-1 with TRBJ1-1; possibly TRBD1 for D (5 bases). Germline V gene sequence: CDR1 LGHDT, CDR2 YNNKEL (reference sequence). The CDR3 runs 14 residues. Between the trimmed V and J ends, which lost 3 bases and 1 base, there was a span of 9 bases. The CDR3 sequence is CASSQGGGNTEAFF. In nucleotides, the CDR3 is TGTGCCAGCAGCCAGGGGGGTGGGAACACTGAAGCTTTCTTT.

In this sample, this clonotype turned up many times. The chain combines TRBV7-9 with TRBJ1-2, with TRBD1 identical over 7 bases. The CDR3 is made up of 12 amino acids. Losses at the gene ends were 3 bases for V and 8 bases for J; bases not matched to a gene: 3. Germline assignment: CDR1 SEHNR and CDR2 FQNEAQ (reference sequence). The CDR3 loop is CASSLDRRGYTF. The CDR3 DNA reads as TGTGCCAGCAGCTTGGACAGGAGAGGCTACACCTTC.

This clonotype was detected many times. The CDR3 bases are TGTGCCAGCAGCTTTAGACAGGGGGCCATTGGAGATACGCAGTATTTT. Translating it yields CASSFRQGAIGDTQYF. The chain combines TRBV7-2 with TRBJ2-3; 10 bases align to TRBD1. CDR3 size: 16 residues. The germline V gene encodes CDR1 SGHTA and CDR2 FQGNSA. The junction had 8 bases not matched to a gene; V was cut back by 3 bases and J by 5 bases. The full variable domain, completed using reference TRBV7-2 and TRBJ2-3, is GAGVSQSPSNKVTEKGKDVELRCDPISGHTALYWYRQSLGQGLEFLIYFQGNSAPDKSGLPSDRFSAERTGGSVSTLTIQRTQQEDSAVYLCASSFRQGAIGDTQYFGPGTRLTVL.

This clonotype was picked up many times. The chain links TRBV6-2 or TRBV6-3 to TRBJ1-1; D call uncertain. Germline V gene lookup returns CDR1 MNHEY and CDR2 SVGEGT. The length of the CDR3 is 15 residues. V shed 0 bases and J shed 1 base, with 9 bases lying between them. CDR3 nucleotides: TGTGCCAGCAGTTACTCGATTGCGGGGAACACTGAAGCTTTCTTT. Protein: CASSYSIAGNTEAFF.

There are many counts of this clonotype. This chain uses TRBV24-1 with TRBJ2-5, with 9 nucleotides matching TRBD2. CDR3 length: 14 amino acids. Per the germline V gene, CDR1 is KGHDR and CDR2 is SFDVKD. Germline trimming cut 5 bases from V and 5 bases from J; bases unmatched to any gene: 5. The CDR3 DNA reads TGTGCCACCAGTGCGGGACTAGCAACGGAGACCCAGTACTTC. It codes for CATSAGLATETQYF.

The chain joins TRBV13 to TRBJ2-7, with TRBD1 matching 8 bases. This CDR3 is built from 15 residues. Germline trimming cut 6 bases from V and 1 base from J; bases unmatched to any gene: 8. CDR1 PRHDT and CDR2 FYEKMQ come from the germline V gene (reference sequence). The CDR3 is CASSYRTGHSYEQYF. The CDR3 DNA reads TGTGCCAGCAGTTACAGGACAGGGCATTCCTACGAGCAGTACTTC.

At least ten counts were recorded for this clonotype. The chain recombines TRBV28 with TRBJ1-1, with D unresolved. This CDR3 has 16 residues. The germline V gene encodes CDR1 MDHEN and CDR2 SYDVKM. The V and J ends lost 6 bases and 1 base respectively, with 18 bases between them. CDR3 in DNA: TGTGCCAGCAGACCGCCGGCCGGACCTTGGAACACTGAAGCTTTCTTT. Translating it yields CASRPPAGPWNTEAFF.

This clonotype was recorded many times. This sequence joins TRBV5-1 and TRBJ1-6; 7 bases are a match to TRBD1. Germline values: CDR1 SGHRS, CDR2 YFSETQ. This CDR3 region has 16 residues. V lost 4 bases, J lost 4 bases, and 8 bases stayed unmatched. CDR3 DNA: TGCGCCAGCAGCATAGGACAGGCACTGTATAATTCACCCCTCCACTTT. Its translation: CASSIGQALYNSPLHF.

There are many counts of this clonotype. V and J are TRBV6-2 or TRBV6-3 and TRBJ1-5, with 7 positions matching TRBD1. This CDR3 spans 15 amino acids. From germline, CDR1 is MNHEY and CDR2 SVGEGT. V shed 5 bases and J 4 bases; nucleotides not matched to a gene: 8. The DNA for the CDR3 is TGTGCCAGCAGTAGGGCGGGACAGATTAATCAGCCCCAGCATTTT. Translated, it gives CASSRAGQINQPQHF.

This clonotype was counted ten times or more. V gene TRBV29-1 combines with J gene TRBJ2-7; TRBD2 aligns across 10 bases. Trimming cost V 4 bases and J 4 bases; bases outside gene matches: 7. Germline V gene data show CDR1 as SQVTM and CDR2 as ANQGSEA. This CDR3 has 14 residues. The DNA of the CDR3 is TGCAGCGTTGGACCTAGCGGGAGAGGGTACGAGCAGTACTTC. It codes for CSVGPSGRGYEQYF.

Worth noting for this clonotype: This may be a read error: a much more frequent sequence differs by one nucleotide. This likely comes from a read error, as the CDR3 has no conserved phenylalanine or tryptophan at its end. The chain employs TRBV7-9 and TRBJ2-7; D perhaps matches TRBD1 (6 bases). The CDR3 has 15 residues. Germline values: CDR1 SEHNR, CDR2 FQNEAQ (reference sequence). Trimming removed 1 base at V and 0 bases at J, with 10 bases between. The CDR3 nucleotides read TGTGCCAGCAGCTTAGGACAGGAGTCCTCCTACGAGCAGTACATC. Its translation is CASSLGQESSYEQYI.

This clonotype was detected many times. The chain uses TRBV5-6 and TRBJ2-3, with 7 bases aligning to TRBD2. The germline CDR1 and CDR2 sequences are SGHDT and YYEEEE. The CDR3 runs 14 residues. With V trimmed by 5 bases and J by 4 bases, 7 bases remained unmatched. The CDR3 reads CASRDGGGPDTQYF. Written as DNA, the CDR3 is TGTGCCAGCAGGGATGGGGGAGGGCCAGATACGCAGTATTTT. Drawing the rest from reference TRBV5-6 and TRBJ2-3, the complete variable domain is DAGVTQSPTHLIKTRGQQVTLRCSPKSGHDTVSWYQQALGQGPQFIFQYYEEEERQRGNFPDRFSGHQFPNYSSELNVNALLLGDSALYLCASRDGGGPDTQYFGPGTRLTVL.

By frequency in the sample, this clonotype is medium-sized. This chain joins TRBV7-8 and TRBJ2-1; no clear D. Per germline, CDR1 SGHVS and CDR2 FQNEAQ. Trimming removed 3 bases from V and 5 bases from J, with 8 bases in between. The CDR3 has 13 amino acids. The CDR3 protein is CASSFGPNNEQFF. Here the CDR3 DNA reads TGTGCCAGCAGCTTTGGTCCGAACAATGAGCAGTTCTTC.

This clonotype was recorded many times. The chain links TRBV2 to TRBJ1-2, with D perhaps matching TRBD1 (5 bases). The V end lost 6 bases, the J end lost 1 base, and 15 bases lay between the germline ends. Germline V lookup: CDR1 SNHLY, CDR2 FYNNEI. This CDR3 has 15 amino acids. The CDR3 protein is CASRESGNYNYGYTF. CDR3 sequence (DNA): TGTGCCAGCAGAGAGTCAGGGAACTATAACTATGGCTACACCTTC.

This clonotype came up many times. The chain joins TRBV14 to TRBJ2-3, with TRBD1 identical over 8 bases. Germline V gene lookup returns CDR1 SGHDN and CDR2 FVKESK. The CDR3 contains 16 residues. The J segment lost 0 bases and the V segment lost 3 bases, leaving 5 bases of the junction unmatched. This CDR3 is CASSHHGTGSTDTQYF. The CDR3, as DNA: TGTGCCAGCAGCCATCATGGGACAGGCAGCACAGATACGCAGTATTTT.

This clonotype is classed as medium-sized. The CDR3 reads CSVGARSNQPQHF. CDR3 DNA sequence: TGCAGCGTTGGAGCCAGGAGCAATCAGCCCCAGCATTTT. The chain recombines TRBV29-1 with TRBJ1-5, with D unclear. Per the germline V gene, CDR1 is SQVTM and CDR2 is ANQGSEA. The CDR3 loop spans 13 amino acids. Trimming cost V 4 bases and J 1 base, with 8 bases left between them. The full variable domain, rest sourced from reference TRBV29-1 and TRBJ1-5, is SAVISQKPSRDICQRGTSLTIQCQVDSQVTMMFWYRQQPGQSLTLIATANQGSEATYESGFVIDKFPISRPNLTFSTLTVSNMSPEDSSIYLCSVGARSNQPQHFGDGTRLSIL.

This clonotype rates as medium-sized. The chain carries TRBV7-2 and TRBJ2-5, with D perhaps TRBD1 (5 bases). Trimming left V 3 bases short and J 2 bases short, with 10 bases between. The CDR3 is made up of 14 amino acids. CDR1 and CDR2 from the germline V gene are SGHTA and FQGNSA. The CDR3 is CASSLKGPQETQYF. The CDR3 region has the DNA TGTGCCAGCAGCTTGAAGGGGCCACAAGAGACCCAGTACTTC.

In its sample, this clonotype was seen many times. The genes are TRBV5-1 and TRBJ2-1; 12 bases agree with TRBD2. With V trimmed by 4 bases and J by 3 bases, 8 bases remained unmatched. Germline lookup yields CDR1 SGHRS and CDR2 YFSETQ. The CDR3 runs 17 residues. CDR3 loop: CASSANPGLAGYNEQFF. CDR3 nucleotides: TGCGCCAGCAGCGCTAACCCGGGACTAGCGGGCTACAATGAGCAGTTCTTC.

Only a few counts were recorded for this clonotype. The V gene is TRBV6-5, the J gene TRBJ2-5; D possibly matches TRBD1 or TRBD2 (6 bases each). From germline, CDR1 is MNHEY and CDR2 SVGAGI. With 5 bases removed from V and 4 bases from J, the gap between germline ends came to 11 bases. The CDR3 covers 13 residues. The CDR3 coding sequence is TGTGCCAGCAGTCGAGGGGGGCGAGAGACCCAGTACTTC. It specifies CASSRGGRETQYF.

At least ten counts were recorded for this clonotype. The chain uses TRBV28 and TRBJ2-7; 8 nucleotides line up with TRBD2. Trimming cost V 5 bases and J 1 base; bases outside gene matches: 4. Looked up from germline, CDR1 is MDHEN and CDR2 is SYDVKM. This CDR3 is 14 amino acids long. CDR3 DNA sequence: TGTGCCAGCAGTCGTCTAGCGGGTTCCTACGAGCAGTACTTC. Translated: CASSRLAGSYEQYF.

Comments on this clonotype: Relative to the germline gene, one junction end is altered; a read error may explain this. J is TRBJ2-4 and V is TRBV7-7; D is unclear. In germline, CDR1 is SSHAT, CDR2 FNYEAQ (reference sequence). This CDR3 has 13 amino acids. The CDR3 loop is CASSPSQGNIQYF. The CDR3 DNA sequence: TGTGCTAGCAGTCCCTCCCAAGGAAACATTCAGTACTTC.

This clonotype was counted ten times or more. This sequence joins TRBV28 and TRBJ2-7; 8 bases line up with TRBD2. Trimming took 3 bases from V and 1 from J; bases not matched to a gene: 5. The CDR3 consists of 15 residues. Germline CDR1 MDHEN, CDR2 SYDVKM. The CDR3 protein is CASSLAAGGSYEQYF. CDR3 in DNA: TGTGCCAGCAGTTTGGCCGCGGGAGGTTCCTACGAGCAGTACTTC. Full variable domain (remainder filled in from reference TRBV28 and TRBJ2-7): DVKVTQSSRYLVKRTGEKVFLECVQDMDHENMFWYRQDPGLGLRLIYFSYDVKMKEKGDIPEGYSVSREKKERFSLILESASTNQTSMYLCASSLAAGGSYEQYFGPGTRLTVT.

There are many counts of this clonotype. The chain joins TRBV5-1 to TRBJ2-7, with D perhaps being TRBD1 or TRBD2 (5 bases each). Germline lookup yields CDR1 SGHRS and CDR2 YFSETQ. The CDR3 is made up of 15 amino acids. Trimming stripped 4 bases from V and 5 bases from J, with 19 bases between. CDR3 sequence (DNA): TGCGCCAGCAGCCCTTCCCCCGGGACGACCCACGAGCAGTACTTC. Protein: CASSPSPGTTHEQYF.

This clonotype was counted between two and nine times. The junction departs from germline at one end; a sequencing error may be responsible. V gene TRBV29-1 combines with J gene TRBJ1-2, with D unclear. The CDR3 loop spans 12 amino acids. Germline assignment: CDR1 SQVTM and CDR2 ANQGSEA. The CDR3 DNA sequence: TGCAGCGTTGAAGTAGCCCCCTATAGCTACACCTTC. It codes for CSVEVAPYSYTF.

This clonotype was seen many times. V is TRBV20-1 and J is TRBJ2-7, with TRBD1 matching 11 bases. The CDR3 is made up of 14 amino acids. The V gene's germline CDR1 is DFQATT and CDR2 SNEGSKA (reference sequence). J gave up 5 bases and V 5 bases, and 8 bases lay outside the gene matches. The CDR3 nucleotides are TGCAGTGCTGCGGACAGGGGGCGCCAGGACGAGCAGTACTTC. Translation: CSAADRGRQDEQYF.

This clonotype showed up many times. The chain uses TRBV6-5 and TRBJ2-7; D is perhaps TRBD1 or TRBD2 (5 bases each). The V gene lost 2 bases and the J gene lost 6 bases, with 14 bases spanning the gap. Germline loops: CDR1 MNHEY, CDR2 SVGAGI. The CDR3 consists of 14 residues. CDR3: CASSYPGPGSEQYF. CDR3 in DNA: TGTGCCAGCAGTTACCCGGGGCCTGGGAGCGAGCAGTACTTC.

This clonotype was recorded many times. The chain couples TRBV27 to TRBJ2-7; maybe TRBD1 (6 bases). Looked up from germline, CDR1 is MNHEY and CDR2 is SMNVEV (reference sequence). The CDR3 totals 15 residues. Trimming cost V 4 bases and J 1 base, with 14 bases left between them. The CDR3 is CASSSPLQGSYEQYF. For the CDR3, the DNA is TGTGCCAGCAGTTCGCCGCTCCAGGGGTCCTACGAGCAGTACTTC.

In this sample, this clonotype turned up many times. The chain is built from TRBV28 and TRBJ2-7, with a tentative D call TRBD2 (6 bases). Germline V gives CDR1 MDHEN, CDR2 SYDVKM. With 6 bases removed from V and 0 bases from J, the gap between germline ends came to 18 bases. The CDR3 is 16 amino acids. The DNA of the CDR3 is TGTGCCAGCAGCTACCCCCCGGGACTGGGCTCCTACGAGCAGTACTTC. Its translation is CASSYPPGLGSYEQYF.

This clonotype was recorded many times. This chain uses TRBV20-1 with TRBJ2-1; D could derive from TRBD1 or TRBD2 (5 bases each). The CDR3 has 15 amino acids. Trimming took 0 bases from V and 7 from J, leaving 16 bases between them. Looked up from germline, CDR1 is DFQATT and CDR2 is SNEGSKA (reference sequence). The CDR3 sequence: CSARDLGTPRNEQFF. The CDR3 DNA follows: TGCAGTGCTAGAGACTTAGGGACGCCTCGGAATGAGCAGTTCTTC.

V usage is TRBV14 and J usage is TRBJ1-2; 10 bases agree with TRBD1. The CDR3 extends over 13 amino acids. After removal of 6 bases from V and 8 bases from J, the junction contained 6 bases not matched to a gene. Germline CDR1 SGHDN, CDR2 FVKESK. The chain's CDR3 is CASSPGTGVGYTF. CDR3 sequence (DNA): TGTGCCAGCAGTCCCGGGACAGGGGTCGGCTACACCTTC.